Only a few counts were recorded for the clone carrying this T cell receptor (beta chain). Every isolated RNA sample was fully reverse transcribed, so sequencing captured expressed TCRB transcripts. Sequenced by immunoSEQ multiplex PCR; TCRdb stores in-frame clones only, minus some. The sample lists 860,000 or so clones; 17% were seen once. The CDR3 loop spans 14 amino acids. This sample is drawn from a study of beta chain features in type 1 diabetes. The sequenced sample consisted of naive CD4+ T cells from blood. V is TRBV21-1 and J is TRBJ2-7; TRBD2, the table's D call, was not compared with the DNA. TRBV21-1 is flagged as a pseudogene. This clonotype was obtained from a woman under 30 in good health. This chain's CDR3 is CASSKATEAGEQYF. CDR3 nucleotides: TGTGCCAGCAGCAAAGCGACGGAGGCGGGTGAGCAGTACTTC.